This entry describes one TCR beta chain. Its target is unknown. These data belong to a study of cytomegalovirus exposure and HLA in healthy donors. Study-level points and caveats: It has been reported that TCR beta sequences accurately predicted the HLA-A and HLA-B alleles of most subjects. Common viral pathogens seemed, in a later analysis, to connect with several of the most significant clusters. A later analysis found TCR association rates differed by HLA locus, highest for DRB1 and lowest for HLA-C.

Germline trimming cut 2 bases from V and 8 bases from J; bases unmatched to any gene: 8. CDR1 MDHEN and CDR2 SYDVKM come from the germline V gene. The CDR3 runs to 15 residues. A multiplex PCR was run with 60 Vbeta primers and 13 Jbeta primers. Assay used: immunoSEQ multiplex PCR; TCRdb lists only in-frame clones, some missing. This table has about 88,000 clones, approximately 90% appearing once. The receptor was derived from a man between 18 and 35 years old in good health and CMV-seronegative. V is TRBV28 and J is TRBJ1-4; TRBD1 matches at 7 bases. Sequencing was carried out using PBMCs. This CDR3 is CASSLGGVGGEKLFF. CDR3 coding DNA: TGTGCCAGCAGTTTAGGTGGGGTAGGGGGCGAAAAACTGTTTTTT.